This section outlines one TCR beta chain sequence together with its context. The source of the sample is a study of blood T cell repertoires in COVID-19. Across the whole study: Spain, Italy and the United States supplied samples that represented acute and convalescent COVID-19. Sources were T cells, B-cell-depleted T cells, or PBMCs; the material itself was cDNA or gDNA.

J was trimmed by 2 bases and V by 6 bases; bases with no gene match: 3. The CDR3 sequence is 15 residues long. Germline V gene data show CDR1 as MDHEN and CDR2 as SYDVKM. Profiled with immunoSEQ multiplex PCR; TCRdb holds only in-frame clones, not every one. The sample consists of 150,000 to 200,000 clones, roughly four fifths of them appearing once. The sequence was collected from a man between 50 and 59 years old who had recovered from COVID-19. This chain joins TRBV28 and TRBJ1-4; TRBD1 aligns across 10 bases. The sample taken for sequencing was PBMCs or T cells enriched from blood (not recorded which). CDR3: CASRRTGGTNEKLFF. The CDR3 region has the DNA TGTGCCAGCAGAAGGACAGGGGGTACTAATGAAAAACTGTTTTTT.